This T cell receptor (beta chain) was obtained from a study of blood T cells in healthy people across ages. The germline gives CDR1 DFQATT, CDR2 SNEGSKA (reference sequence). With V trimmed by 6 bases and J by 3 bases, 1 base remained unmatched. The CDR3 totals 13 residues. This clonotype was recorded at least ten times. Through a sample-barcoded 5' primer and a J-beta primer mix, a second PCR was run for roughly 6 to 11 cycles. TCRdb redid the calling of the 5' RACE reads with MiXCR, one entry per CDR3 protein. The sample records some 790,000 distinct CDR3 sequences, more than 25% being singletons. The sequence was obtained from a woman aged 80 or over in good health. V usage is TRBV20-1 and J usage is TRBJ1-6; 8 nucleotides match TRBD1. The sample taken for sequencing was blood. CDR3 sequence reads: CSATGGYNSPLHF. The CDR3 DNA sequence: TGCAGTGCCACAGGGGGCTATAATTCACCCCTCCACTTT.